The present T cell receptor beta chain was sequenced within a study of blood T cell repertoires in COVID-19. CDR1 is LNHDA and CDR2 is SQIVND in the germline V gene (reference sequence). The V end lost 3 bases, the J end lost 0 bases, and 8 bases lay between the germline ends. This CDR3 region has 14 residues. Here immunoSEQ multiplex PCR was the method, and the copy in TCRdb shows in-frame clones only, minus some. This table holds 95,000 to 150,000 clones, approximately 81% found once. This clone was seen a few times. The TCR was taken from a man aged 55 to 70 with acute or convalescent COVID-19. The sequenced sample was peripheral blood. The chain couples TRBV19 to TRBJ1-1, with D tentatively TRBD1 (5 bases). The CDR3 loop reads CASSIGGLNTEAFF. CDR3 nucleotide sequence: TGTGCCAGTAGTATCGGGGGACTGAACACTGAAGCTTTCTTT.